Listed below are T cell receptor beta chains from one sample, sequenced in a study of cytomegalovirus exposure and HLA in healthy donors. Assay: immunoSEQ multiplex PCR; the TCRdb copy retains only in-frame clones and omits some. The profile covers about 110,000 clones, with 55% to 75% appearing a single time and 8.5% to 9.5% taken by the ten largest. The sample was PBMCs. All receptors derive from a man aged 30-40 years in good health and CMV-seropositive. The CDR3 runs from the conserved cysteine through the conserved F or W. D genes are given only for firm matches. Clone size is given for some rows only: seen once, a few or many times, or a class if the clone is expanded.

CDR3 DNA	CDR3 protein	D gene	V gene	J gene	clone size
TGTGCCATCAGTGAGGGACAGCTTGGCTATGGCTACACCTTC	CAISEGQLGYGYTF	.	TRBV10-3	TRBJ1-2	.
TGCGCCAGCAGCCAAGAGGGACAGCCCGATACGCAGTATTTT	CASSQEGQPDTQYF	TRBD1	TRBV4-1	TRBJ2-3	.
TGTGCCACCGGGGATTTTGAAGGCACTGAAGCTTTCTTT	CATGDFEGTEAFF	.	TRBV27	TRBJ1-1	.
TGTGCCAGCAGTACAGGGCCCTATGGCTACACCTTC	CASSTGPYGYTF	.	TRBV6-5	TRBJ1-2	.
TGTGCCAGTAAACAGGGTGTATATGGAAACACCATATATTTT	CASKQGVYGNTIYF	.	TRBV19	TRBJ1-3	.
TGTGCTAGCAGCTTTCGACTATACCAAGAGACCCAGTACTTC	CASSFRLYQETQYF	.	TRBV7-7	TRBJ2-5	.
TGTGCCAGCAGCTCTATTAGCGGGAGAAACACCGGGGAGCTGTTTTTT	CASSSISGRNTGELFF	TRBD2	TRBV11-2	TRBJ2-2	few
TGTGCCAGCAGCCCCGGGTTAAACACTGAAGCTTTCTTT	CASSPGLNTEAFF	.	TRBV7-3	TRBJ1-1	.
TGTGCCAGTAGCGGGACAGCTCATCAGCCCCAGCATTTT	CASSGTAHQPQHF	TRBD1	TRBV19	TRBJ1-5	.
TGTGCCAGCAGCGGAAAAGACAGCTACAATGAGCAGTTCTTC	CASSGKDSYNEQFF	.	TRBV9	TRBJ2-1	few
TGCGCCAGCAGCTTGCCTCAGCCGGGACAGGGGGACGAGCAGTACTTC	CASSLPQPGQGDEQYF	TRBD1	TRBV5-1	TRBJ2-7	.
TGTGCCAGCAGCTTAGTGGGGGGGGCGATGAACACTGAAGCTTTCTTT	CASSLVGGAMNTEAFF	.	TRBV7-9	TRBJ1-1	.
TGTGCCAGCAGCATAAGGGACAGGGGGATGGGGGGCTACACCTTC	CASSIRDRGMGGYTF	TRBD1	TRBV13	TRBJ1-2	.
TGTGCCAGCAGCCTAGGCGCCGGGACAGGGAATTCACCCCTCCACTTT	CASSLGAGTGNSPLHF	TRBD1	TRBV5-6	TRBJ1-6	few
TGTGCCAGCCGACTCGAGGAGGGATTCGGTGGAAACACCATATATTTT	CASRLEEGFGGNTIYF	.	TRBV5-8	TRBJ1-3	few
TGTGCCAGCAAAAGGTCCCTCCAAAGCGGACTCCCTGAGAGCTATGGCTACACCTTC	CASKRSLQSGLPESYGYTF	.	TRBV27	TRBJ1-2	.
TGTGCCAGCTCACCACCGGACAGGGGAATTGAAGCTTTCTTT	CASSPPDRGIEAFF	TRBD1	TRBV18	TRBJ1-1	.